This is a list of T cell receptor beta chains from one sample in a study of blood T cell repertoires in COVID-19. Profiled with immunoSEQ multiplex PCR; TCRdb holds only in-frame clones, not every one. This sample has 380,000 or so clones, with 80% to 90% found just once. Sequenced input: PBMCs or T cells enriched from blood (not recorded which). These receptors originate from a man aged 30-40 years who had recovered from COVID-19. CDR3s include the opening cysteine and the closing phenylalanine or tryptophan. The order of the fields is clone size, J gene, V gene, D gene, CDR3 protein, CDR3 DNA. D genes are given only for firm matches. Rows give clone size only sometimes, using once, few, many, or a class for an expanded clone.

clone_size: many; j_call: TRBJ1-6; v_call: TRBV7-6; d_call: NA; cdr3_aa: CASSLETGYNSPLHF; cdr3_nt: TGTGCCAGCAGCTTAGAGACAGGATATAATTCACCCCTCCACTTT
clone_size: NA; j_call: TRBJ2-5; v_call: TRBV3-1/TRBV3-2; d_call: TRBD1; cdr3_aa: CASSETGGNQETQYF; cdr3_nt: TGTGCCAGCAGCGAGACAGGGGGAAACCAAGAGACCCAGTACTTC
clone_size: NA; j_call: TRBJ1-1; v_call: TRBV7-2; d_call: TRBD1; cdr3_aa: CASSLGPTGAGEAFF; cdr3_nt: TGTGCCAGCAGCTTAGGACCCACAGGGGCGGGGGAAGCTTTCTTT
clone_size: NA; j_call: TRBJ1-1; v_call: TRBV18; d_call: TRBD1; cdr3_aa: CASSPWTGDTEAFF; cdr3_nt: TGTGCCAGCTCACCCTGGACAGGGGACACTGAAGCTTTCTTT
clone_size: once; j_call: TRBJ2-7; v_call: TRBV19; d_call: NA; cdr3_aa: CASSDLARNYEQYF; cdr3_nt: TGTGCCAGTAGTGACTTGGCGAGGAACTACGAGCAGTACTTC
clone_size: NA; j_call: TRBJ1-2; v_call: TRBV28; d_call: TRBD1; cdr3_aa: CASSVALWTGKYYGYTF; cdr3_nt: TGTGCCAGCAGTGTAGCCCTGTGGACAGGGAAATACTATGGCTACACCTTC
clone_size: NA; j_call: TRBJ1-5; v_call: TRBV6-5; d_call: TRBD1; cdr3_aa: CASSYSRQGHQPQHF; cdr3_nt: TGTGCCAGCAGTTACTCGAGACAGGGGCATCAGCCCCAGCATTTT
clone_size: NA; j_call: TRBJ2-7; v_call: TRBV2; d_call: NA; cdr3_aa: CASSDRLTSGEQYF; cdr3_nt: TGTGCCAGCAGTGACAGACTCACGTCTGGGGAGCAGTACTTC
clone_size: few; j_call: TRBJ1-2; v_call: TRBV5-5; d_call: TRBD1; cdr3_aa: CASAGQGNYGYTF; cdr3_nt: TGTGCCAGCGCGGGACAGGGAAACTATGGCTACACCTTC
clone_size: NA; j_call: TRBJ2-1; v_call: TRBV6-6; d_call: TRBD1; cdr3_aa: CASRGTGEKFF; cdr3_nt: TGTGCCAGCAGGGGGACAGGGGAGAAATTCTTC
clone_size: NA; j_call: TRBJ1-5; v_call: TRBV6-2/TRBV6-3; d_call: TRBD1; cdr3_aa: CASSEGRDRGFFNQPQHF; cdr3_nt: TGTGCCAGCAGTGAGGGCCGGGACAGGGGCTTTTTCAATCAGCCCCAGCATTTT
clone_size: NA; j_call: TRBJ1-6; v_call: TRBV6-5; d_call: NA; cdr3_aa: CASRGRGGGNSPLHF; cdr3_nt: TGTGCCAGCAGGGGCCGCGGGGGCGGCAATTCACCCCTCCACTTT
clone_size: NA; j_call: TRBJ1-2; v_call: TRBV6-1; d_call: NA; cdr3_aa: CASSDRANYGYTF; cdr3_nt: TGTGCCAGCAGTGACAGGGCTAACTATGGCTACACCTTC
clone_size: NA; j_call: TRBJ2-7; v_call: TRBV7-8; d_call: NA; cdr3_aa: CASSLRASYEQYF; cdr3_nt: TGTGCCAGCAGCCTCAGGGCCTCCTACGAGCAGTACTTC
clone_size: NA; j_call: TRBJ1-2; v_call: TRBV6-5; d_call: NA; cdr3_aa: CASSKGIIYGYTF; cdr3_nt: TGTGCCAGCAGTAAGGGGATAATCTATGGCTACACCTTC
clone_size: NA; j_call: TRBJ1-1; v_call: TRBV19; d_call: NA; cdr3_aa: CASSLAENTEAFF; cdr3_nt: TGTGCCAGTAGTTTGGCGGAGAACACTGAAGCTTTCTTT
clone_size: NA; j_call: TRBJ2-3; v_call: TRBV18; d_call: TRBD1; cdr3_aa: CASSTRQGWDTQYF; cdr3_nt: TGTGCCAGCTCAACGCGACAGGGGTGGGATACGCAGTATTTT
clone_size: once; j_call: TRBJ2-7; v_call: TRBV28; d_call: NA; cdr3_aa: CASSLQMPYEQYF; cdr3_nt: TGTGCCAGCAGTTTACAGATGCCCTACGAGCAGTACTTC
clone_size: NA; j_call: TRBJ2-1; v_call: TRBV30; d_call: TRBD2; cdr3_aa: CAWLAAGGTNEQFF; cdr3_nt: TGTGCCTGGCTCGCGGCGGGGGGAACCAATGAGCAGTTCTTC
clone_size: NA; j_call: TRBJ2-2; v_call: TRBV11-2; d_call: TRBD1; cdr3_aa: CASSTGTGFGGGELFF; cdr3_nt: TGTGCCAGCAGCACCGGGACAGGGTTTGGTGGCGGGGAGCTGTTTTTT
clone_size: NA; j_call: TRBJ2-2; v_call: TRBV24-1; d_call: NA; cdr3_aa: CATSDSHSAGWNTGELFF; cdr3_nt: TGTGCCACCAGTGATTCGCACTCCGCGGGATGGAACACCGGGGAGCTGTTTTTT
clone_size: NA; j_call: TRBJ1-1; v_call: TRBV12-3/TRBV12-4; d_call: TRBD1; cdr3_aa: CASKTGGTEAFF; cdr3_nt: TGTGCCAGCAAGACAGGGGGAACTGAAGCTTTCTTT
clone_size: NA; j_call: TRBJ2-7; v_call: TRBV27; d_call: NA; cdr3_aa: CASSLTGSSYEQYF; cdr3_nt: TGTGCCAGCAGTTTAACAGGGAGCTCCTACGAGCAGTACTTC
clone_size: NA; j_call: TRBJ2-6; v_call: TRBV19; d_call: NA; cdr3_aa: CASSTSLQFSGANVLTF; cdr3_nt: TGTGCCAGTAGTACCTCTTTACAGTTCTCTGGGGCCAACGTCCTGACTTTC
clone_size: NA; j_call: TRBJ2-2; v_call: TRBV30; d_call: TRBD1; cdr3_aa: CAWSSTGATGELFF; cdr3_nt: TGTGCCTGGAGTTCAACAGGGGCCACCGGGGAGCTGTTTTTT
clone_size: NA; j_call: TRBJ2-7; v_call: TRBV5-1; d_call: NA; cdr3_aa: CASSLQATLTYEQYF; cdr3_nt: TGCGCCAGCAGCTTGCAGGCCACCCTCACCTACGAGCAGTACTTC
clone_size: NA; j_call: TRBJ1-1; v_call: TRBV18; d_call: TRBD1; cdr3_aa: CASSLGQGMNTEAFF; cdr3_nt: TGTGCCAGCTCCCTGGGACAGGGGATGAACACTGAAGCTTTCTTT
clone_size: once; j_call: TRBJ2-2; v_call: TRBV5-1; d_call: NA; cdr3_aa: CASSFRSGDGELFF; cdr3_nt: TGCGCCAGCAGCTTCAGGAGCGGAGACGGGGAGCTGTTTTTT
clone_size: NA; j_call: TRBJ2-1; v_call: TRBV18; d_call: TRBD2; cdr3_aa: CASSPGTSYEQFF; cdr3_nt: TGTGCCAGCTCACCCGGGACTAGTTATGAGCAGTTCTTC
clone_size: NA; j_call: TRBJ1-1; v_call: TRBV5-1; d_call: TRBD1; cdr3_aa: CASSWTGGTEAFF; cdr3_nt: TGCGCCAGCAGCTGGACAGGGGGCACTGAAGCTTTCTTT
clone_size: NA; j_call: TRBJ2-1; v_call: TRBV12-3/TRBV12-4; d_call: NA; cdr3_aa: CASSLIRYNEQFF; cdr3_nt: TGTGCCAGCAGTTTAATCCGGTACAATGAGCAGTTCTTC
clone_size: NA; j_call: TRBJ2-1; v_call: TRBV2; d_call: NA; cdr3_aa: CASSSQGTPMDEQFF; cdr3_nt: TGTGCCAGCAGTTCCCAGGGGACCCCAATGGATGAGCAGTTCTTC
clone_size: NA; j_call: TRBJ1-1; v_call: TRBV4-2; d_call: NA; cdr3_aa: CASSQEGPITNTEAFF; cdr3_nt: TGTGCCAGCAGCCAGGAGGGCCCGATTACGAACACTGAAGCTTTCTTT
clone_size: NA; j_call: TRBJ2-5; v_call: TRBV5-1; d_call: NA; cdr3_aa: CASSLGLVTGETQYF; cdr3_nt: TGCGCCAGCAGCTTGGGGCTGGTCACGGGAGAGACCCAGTACTTC
clone_size: NA; j_call: TRBJ2-5; v_call: TRBV9; d_call: TRBD2; cdr3_aa: CASTSTGTSGETQYF; cdr3_nt: TGTGCCAGCACCTCGACCGGGACTAGCGGGGAGACCCAGTACTTC
clone_size: NA; j_call: TRBJ2-7; v_call: TRBV5-4; d_call: TRBD1; cdr3_aa: CASSLGMGQVSYEQYF; cdr3_nt: TGTGCCAGCAGCTTGGGTATGGGACAGGTCTCCTACGAGCAGTACTTC
clone_size: NA; j_call: TRBJ2-5; v_call: TRBV6-2/TRBV6-3; d_call: NA; cdr3_aa: CASSYSRIGQRQETQYF; cdr3_nt: TGTGCCAGCAGTTACTCCCGAATCGGACAGAGACAAGAGACCCAGTACTTC
clone_size: NA; j_call: TRBJ1-5; v_call: TRBV12-3/TRBV12-4; d_call: NA; cdr3_aa: CASSSTDTQPQHF; cdr3_nt: TGTGCCAGCAGTTCCACAGACACTCAGCCCCAGCATTTT
clone_size: NA; j_call: TRBJ2-3; v_call: TRBV6-5; d_call: TRBD1; cdr3_aa: CASSSWTGGTDTQYF; cdr3_nt: TGTGCCAGCAGTTCTTGGACAGGTGGCACAGATACGCAGTATTTT
clone_size: NA; j_call: TRBJ1-1; v_call: TRBV10-1; d_call: NA; cdr3_aa: CASSEGGNTEAFF; cdr3_nt: TGCGCCAGCAGTGAGGGAGGCAACACTGAAGCTTTCTTT
clone_size: NA; j_call: TRBJ2-3; v_call: TRBV4-2; d_call: NA; cdr3_aa: CASGVLTQYF; cdr3_nt: TGTGCCAGCGGAGTACTTACGCAGTATTTT
clone_size: NA; j_call: TRBJ1-1; v_call: TRBV6-5; d_call: NA; cdr3_aa: CASMFNRGNTEAFF; cdr3_nt: TGTGCCAGCATGTTTAATAGGGGCAACACTGAAGCTTTCTTT
clone_size: NA; j_call: TRBJ2-2; v_call: TRBV5-5; d_call: TRBD2; cdr3_aa: CASSPRGGNTGELFF; cdr3_nt: TGTGCCAGCAGCCCCCGGGGGGGGAACACCGGGGAGCTGTTTTTT
clone_size: NA; j_call: TRBJ2-3; v_call: TRBV10-1; d_call: TRBD2; cdr3_aa: CASSAGTRDTQYF; cdr3_nt: TGCGCCAGCAGTGCCGGGACTAGGGATACGCAGTATTTT
clone_size: NA; j_call: TRBJ1-5; v_call: TRBV9; d_call: NA; cdr3_aa: CASGGHNNQPQHF; cdr3_nt: TGTGCCAGCGGAGGCCATAACAATCAGCCCCAGCATTTT